These 18 T cell receptor beta chains came from one sample sequenced in a study of T cell clonality in common variable immunodeficiency. Only in-frame clones appear in the TCRdb table, and some are missing; sequencing was by immunoSEQ multiplex PCR. The repertoire has roughly 70,000 clones, none seen only once; the ten largest take 1.5% to 2%. Sequencing was performed on peripheral blood mononuclear cells. These receptors all stem from a person between 18 and 75 years old in good health.

This clone was observed at least ten times. Sequencing ends 3 residues short of the CDR3 end; the germline J gene provides the rest. The V gene is TRBV2, the J gene TRBJ2-2; 9 bases are a match to TRBD1. With 7 bases clipped from V and 6 bases from J, the junction kept 12 bases outside the gene matches. This CDR3 has 16 amino acids. Germline-derived CDR1 and CDR2 are SNHLY and FYNNEI. The sequenced CDR3 bases are TGTGCCAGCACCCGAACCGACAGGGGGGTCTCCGGGGAG. Amino acid sequence: CASTRTDRGVSGE. The CDR3 in full is CASTRTDRGVSGELFF.

This clone was detected ten times or more. The read terminates 3 residues before the CDR3 end, so the remaining end is supplied by the germline J gene. The V and J genes are TRBV10-1 and TRBJ2-5, with D possibly matching TRBD1 (6 bases). Deletions cut 3 bases from V and 4 bases from J, with 15 bases between. The CDR3 consists of 15 residues. In germline, CDR1 is WNHNN, CDR2 SYGVQD (reference sequence). The CDR3: CASSETAQGRETQYF. The part of the CDR3 DNA that was read is TGCGCCAGCAGTGAAACCGCACAGGGCCGAGAGACC.

This clone was recorded many times. The read halts 3 residues ahead of the CDR3 end, with the missing end drawn from the germline J gene. The J gene is TRBJ1-1, the V gene TRBV10-3; D is perhaps TRBD1 (6 bases). V was pared by 7 bases and J by 1 base, with 10 bases between. CDR3 length: 13 residues. The germline CDR1 and CDR2 sequences are ENHRY and SYGVKD. The sequenced part of the CDR3 DNA is TGTGCCATCACCCCGACAGGGAACACTGAA. It codes for CAITPTGNTE. The whole CDR3 is CAITPTGNTEAFF.

This clone was counted at least ten times. The missing CDR3 end, 3 residues past where the read stops, is filled in from the germline J gene. V gene TRBV7-2 combines with J gene TRBJ1-2; TRBD1 might be the D (6 bases). The CDR3 extends over 12 amino acids. The germline CDR1 and CDR2 sequences are SGHTA and FQGNSA. The CDR3 DNA, read in part, is TGTGCCAGCAGCTTAAACAGGGAGGGC. Amino acids: CASSLNREG. The full CDR3 reads CASSLNREGYTF.

This clone has a count of ten or more. The read halts 3 residues ahead of the CDR3 end, with the missing end drawn from the germline J gene. The chain carries TRBV2 and TRBJ1-3, with TRBD1 as a possible D gene (5 bases). With 5 bases removed from V and 0 bases from J, the gap between germline ends came to 5 bases. The CDR3 is 13 amino acids. Germline CDR1 is SNHLY and CDR2 is FYNNEI. CDR3 bases read: TGTGCCAGCAGTCAGGGCTCTGGAAACACC. This sequence encodes CASSQGSGNT. The complete CDR3 protein is CASSQGSGNTIYF. Drawing the rest from reference TRBV2 and TRBJ1-3, the complete variable domain is EPEVTQTPSHQVTQMGQEVILRCVPISNHLYFYWYRQILGQKVEFLVSFYNNEISEKSEIFDDQFSVERPDGSNFTLKIRSTKLEDSAMYFCASSQGSGNTIYFGEGSWLTVV.

This clone was seen ten or more times. The CDR3 is cut off 3 residues early in the read; its end comes from the germline J gene. The chain combines TRBV19 with TRBJ1-2; D is uncertain. V was trimmed by 2 bases and J by 7 bases, leaving 8 bases between them. CDR1 and CDR2 from the germline V gene are LNHDA and SQIVND (reference sequence). The CDR3 sequence is 12 residues long. CDR3 DNA (partial): TGTGCCAGTAGTATACCACGGGGTGGC. This codes for CASSIPRGG. The complete CDR3 protein is CASSIPRGGYTF.

This clone has at least ten counts. The read gets to within 3 residues of the CDR3 end, and the germline J gene fills in the rest. This chain joins TRBV12-3 or TRBV12-4 and TRBJ1-2, with no clear D. V was clipped by 0 bases and J by 0 bases, with 14 bases between them. The length of the CDR3 is 17 residues. Here the CDR3 reads CASSLARSGNPNYGYTF. The CDR3 DNA, read in part, is TGTGCCAGCAGTTTAGCGCGTTCGGGGAATCCTAACTATGGC.

This clone appeared many times. The CDR3 extends 3 residues past the end of the read, so its final part is completed from the germline J gene. J is TRBJ2-3 and V is TRBV2, with D unclear. Germline CDR1 SNHLY, CDR2 FYNNEI. The germline V and J ends were trimmed by 6 bases and 5 bases, with 6 bases remaining between them. CDR3 length: 11 residues. This CDR3 is CASSSLDTQYF. The CDR3 bases that were read are TGTGCCAGCAGCTCGTTAGATACG.

This clone was seen ten or more times. Sequencing ends 3 residues short of the CDR3 end; the germline J gene provides the rest. The rearrangement links TRBV29-1 to TRBJ2-3; 8 nucleotides match TRBD2. Germline V lookup: CDR1 SQVTM, CDR2 ANQGSEA. This CDR3 is 14 amino acids long. Trimming removed 6 bases from V and 3 bases from J; junction bases left unmatched: 8. CDR3 DNA, as far as it was read: TGCAGCGTCGGTGCAGGCGGGAGGACAGATACG. Encoded protein: CSVGAGGRTDT. The CDR3 in its entirety is CSVGAGGRTDTQYF.

This clone was seen at least ten times. The DNA ends 3 residues before the CDR3 does, and the rest of the CDR3 is filled in from the germline J gene. The chain employs TRBV30 and TRBJ2-3; D is tentatively TRBD1 or TRBD2 (5 bases each). The CDR3 is 12 residues long. V shed 7 bases and J shed 3 bases, with 11 bases lying between them. Per the germline V gene, CDR1 is GTSNPN and CDR2 is SVGIG (reference sequence). The CDR3 sequence is CALEGRTDTQYF. The CDR3 bases that were read are TGTGCCTTAGAGGGGCGGACAGATACG. Combining the CDR3 with reference TRBV30 and TRBJ2-3 gives the whole variable domain SQTIHQWPATLVQPVGSPLSLECTVEGTSNPNLYWYRQAAGRGLQLLFYSVGIGQISSEVPQNLSASRPQDRQFILSSKKLLLSDSGFYLCALEGRTDTQYFGPGTRLTVL.

This clone appeared many times. The read falls 3 residues short of the CDR3 end, and the missing part is taken from the germline J gene. This chain uses TRBV7-9 with TRBJ1-6, with D tentatively TRBD1 (5 bases). V was clipped by 2 bases and J by 11 bases, with 13 bases between them. The CDR3 loop spans 14 amino acids. Germline assignment: CDR1 SEHNR and CDR2 FQNEAQ (reference sequence). The CDR3: CASSLYLQGAPLHF. The sequenced CDR3 bases are TGTGCCAGCAGCTTATATTTGCAGGGTGCACCC.

In its sample, this clone was seen many times. The sequenced fragment ends 3 residues before the CDR3 boundary, so the rest is inferred from the germline J gene. The V call is TRBV24-1, the J call TRBJ2-7, with D possibly being TRBD1 (6 bases). CDR1 is KGHDR and CDR2 is SFDVKD in the germline V gene. CDR3 length: 14 residues. Trimming shortened V by 3 bases and J by 2 bases, and 10 bases separated the two germline ends. CDR3: CATSDHGQTYEQYF. Partial CDR3 DNA: TGTGCCACCAGTGATCACGGACAGACCTACGAG.

This clone came up many times. The read halts 3 residues ahead of the CDR3 end, with the missing end drawn from the germline J gene. This sequence joins TRBV29-1 and TRBJ2-7; tentative D call: TRBD1 (5 bases). The V gene lost 5 bases and the J gene lost 3 bases, with 17 bases spanning the gap. Germline V gives CDR1 SQVTM, CDR2 ANQGSEA. The CDR3 length is 14 residues. The covered CDR3 bases are TGCAGCGTTCTTACGGCAGGGCAGATCTACGAG. Translation: CSVLTAGQIYE. In full, the CDR3 is CSVLTAGQIYEQYF.

This clone was seen repeatedly, ten times or more. The read ends 3 residues before the CDR3 terminus; that terminus is restored from the germline J gene. The chain uses TRBV20-1 and TRBJ1-1, with 9 bases identical to TRBD1. Germline CDR1 and CDR2: DFQATT and SNEGSKA (reference sequence). The CDR3 is 14 amino acids. J was trimmed by 1 base and V by 6 bases; bases with no gene match: 6. The CDR3 DNA, read in part, is TGCAGTGCGATTCCGGGACAGGGGAACACTGAA. As protein: CSAIPGQGNTE. Given in full, the CDR3 is CSAIPGQGNTEAFF.

This clone was observed at least ten times. The missing CDR3 end, 3 residues past where the read stops, is filled in from the germline J gene. This rearrangement joins TRBV7-6 to TRBJ1-4; D unresolved. V dropped 1 base and J dropped 5 bases, with 11 bases sitting between them. This CDR3 has 15 residues. Germline-derived CDR1 and CDR2 are SGHVS and FNYEAQ. This CDR3 is CASSLVQWSNEKLFF. The part of the CDR3 DNA that was read is TGTGCCAGCAGCTTAGTGCAGTGGTCGAATGAAAAA.

This clone was picked up many times. With the read ending 3 residues before the CDR3 end, the germline J gene is used to fill in that end. J is TRBJ1-5 and V is TRBV20-1; D might be TRBD1 (6 bases). This CDR3 has 14 residues. The V and J ends lost 5 bases and 0 bases respectively, with 11 bases between them. Germline loops: CDR1 DFQATT, CDR2 SNEGSKA (reference sequence). The sequenced part of the CDR3 DNA is TGCAGTGCTCCAGGACAGAATAGCAATCAGCCC. It translates to CSAPGQNSNQP. The full CDR3 sequence reads CSAPGQNSNQPQHF.

On this clone itself: The read gets to within 3 residues of the CDR3 end, and the germline J gene fills in the rest. The V gene is TRBV7-2, the J gene TRBJ1-5; a weak D match, TRBD1 (6 bases). This CDR3 contains 17 residues. Germline V lookup: CDR1 SGHTA, CDR2 FQGNSA. The covered CDR3 bases are TGTGCAAGTCGCTTAGCCTGTGATCACAGGGTGGGTCAGCCC. Translating it yields CASRLACDHRVGQP. The CDR3 as a whole reads CASRLACDHRVGQPQHF.

This clone has ten or more counts. The read ends 3 residues before the CDR3 terminus; that terminus is restored from the germline J gene. This chain uses TRBV29-1 with TRBJ1-1; D may be TRBD1 (6 bases). CDR1 is SQVTM and CDR2 is ANQGSEA in the germline V gene. The ends were cut back, 6 bases at V and 0 bases at J, with 11 bases in the middle. This CDR3 comprises 13 residues. CDR3 DNA, as far as it was read: TGCAGCGTAAAGGACAGCATGAACACTGAA. Translated: CSVKDSMNTE. The full CDR3 is CSVKDSMNTEAFF. The whole variable domain, remainder taken from reference TRBV29-1 and TRBJ1-1, is SAVISQKPSRDICQRGTSLTIQCQVDSQVTMMFWYRQQPGQSLTLIATANQGSEATYESGFVIDKFPISRPNLTFSTLTVSNMSPEDSSIYLCSVKDSMNTEAFFGQGTRLTVV.